Sequencing of this T cell receptor beta chain was carried out in a study of shared clonotypes between healthy human individuals. Study at large: In total, the donors were a couple of women and a few men aged 18 to 49. Per-donor plates numbered three CD4 naive, three CD4 memory, two CD8 naive and one CD8 memory.

In its sample, this clone was seen a few times. Sequenced by immunoSEQ multiplex PCR; TCRdb stores in-frame clones only, minus some. The profile shows about 1.1 million clones, approximately 80% of them singletons. V lost 1 base and J 8 bases, leaving 8 bases between the germline ends. In germline, CDR1 is GTSNPN, CDR2 SVGIG (reference sequence). This CDR3 spans 11 amino acids. Sequencing was performed on memory CD4+ T cells from PBMCs. Noted subset: CD45RA-negative fraction. V and J are TRBV30 and TRBJ1-2; D perhaps matches TRBD1 (5 bases). This TCR was recovered from a man between 18 and 29 years old in good health. Some clones in this sample may be carry-over from other donors' samples. The CDR3 bases are TGTGCCTGGAGTGAAGGGGAAGGCTACACCTTC. Translation gives CAWSEGEGYTF.